The present TCR beta chain was sequenced within a study of blood T cell repertoires in COVID-19. Study-wide context: The United States, Italy and Spain were the sources of the acute and convalescent COVID-19 samples.

As processed by the authors: Scientists estimated how many nucleated cells there were by amplifying reference gene primers. Here immunoSEQ multiplex PCR was the method, and the copy in TCRdb shows in-frame clones only, minus some. V and J calls and clone size follow that table, whereas D and trimming were derived from the DNA. The table records about 190,000 clones, less than 80% of them present only once. This clonotype was obtained from a middle-aged man who had recovered from COVID-19. Sequenced sample: peripheral blood.

The CDR3 region is CASSLGLAGGETDTQYF. In nucleotides, the CDR3 is TGTGCCAGCAGCTTAGGACTAGCGGGAGGAGAGACAGATACGCAGTATTTT. The chain joins TRBV7-2 to TRBJ2-3; the match to TRBD2 covers 13 bases. CDR3 length: 17 amino acids. Germline V gives CDR1 SGHTA, CDR2 FQGNSA. Trimming removed 1 base from V and 3 bases from J; junction bases left unmatched: 4. The full variable domain, rest sourced from reference TRBV7-2 and TRBJ2-3, is GAGVSQSPSNKVTEKGKDVELRCDPISGHTALYWYRQSLGQGLEFLIYFQGNSAPDKSGLPSDRFSAERTGGSVSTLTIQRTQQEDSAVYLCASSLGLAGGETDTQYFGPGTRLTVL.